This T cell receptor beta chain was sequenced during a study of control samples from healthy donors and cancer patients. Between the trimmed V and J ends, which lost 4 bases and 0 bases, there was a span of 14 bases. CDR1 and CDR2 from the germline V gene are LGHNA and YNFKEQ. CDR3 size: 16 residues. Using immunoSEQ multiplex PCR, the repertoire was profiled, and TCRdb retains in-frame clones only, with some absent. The data show 140,000 or so clones, roughly 94% seen once. The rearrangement uses TRBV4-2 and TRBJ2-3; perhaps TRBD2 as D (6 bases). The material sequenced was PBMCs. This receptor was identified in a man between 60 and 70 years old with colorectal cancer. CDR3 protein: CASSLSLAGSTDTQYF. DNA of the CDR3: TGTGCCAGCAGCCTCTCTCTGGCGGGGAGCACAGATACGCAGTATTTT.